This T cell receptor (beta chain) came from a study of chemoradiotherapy in HPV16-positive cancers. Sequenced by immunoSEQ multiplex PCR; TCRdb stores in-frame clones only, minus some. The sample has more than 2,000 clones, roughly three quarters seen once. CDR1 and CDR2 from the germline V gene are SEHNR and FQNEAQ (reference sequence). V was pared by 5 bases and J by 0 bases, with 6 bases between. This CDR3 contains 13 residues. This chain joins TRBV7-9 and TRBJ2-3; no reliable D call. The clonotype was recovered from a human donor with HPV-associated anogenital cancer. Sequences were derived from tumor tissue, sampled from a patient who underwent chemoradiotherapy. The chain's CDR3 is CASSRISTDTQYF. The CDR3 DNA follows: TGTGCCAGCAGCCGGATAAGCACAGATACGCAGTATTTT.